This entry describes one T cell receptor (beta chain). The CDR3 is 13 residues long. Per the germline V gene, CDR1 is SNHLY and CDR2 is FYNNEI. The ends lost 7 bases at V and 1 base at J; junction bases unmatched: 2. The entry originates in a study of T cell changes during pregnancy in multiple sclerosis. TCRdb keeps only in-frame clones here, not all; method: immunoSEQ multiplex PCR. The table shows roughly 40,000 clones, with over 80% occurring only once. V gene TRBV2 combines with J gene TRBJ1-1, with 8 bases that match TRBD1. The starting material was CD4+ T cells from peripheral blood mononuclear cells, obtained before pregnancy. The sequence came from a female donor with multiple sclerosis, enrolled in a pregnancy study. The CDR3 DNA follows: TGTGCCAGCAACCAGGGGGCGAACACTGAAGCTTTCTTT. The encoded protein is CASNQGANTEAFF. Filled out from reference TRBV2 and TRBJ1-1, the complete variable domain reads EPEVTQTPSHQVTQMGQEVILRCVPISNHLYFYWYRQILGQKVEFLVSFYNNEISEKSEIFDDQFSVERPDGSNFTLKIRSTKLEDSAMYFCASNQGANTEAFFGQGTRLTVV.